A single sample is the source of the 30 T cell receptor beta chains below, sequenced in a study of blood T cell repertoires in COVID-19. Profiling relied on immunoSEQ multiplex PCR, and the TCRdb table lists in-frame clones only, not all of them. This sample has under 250,000 clones; approximately 86% occur once, and the top ten carry around 1.7%. The sequenced material came from peripheral blood. The source of these receptors is a woman aged 55-69 years who had recovered from COVID-19.

J is TRBJ2-3 and V is TRBV11-2; no clear D. The CDR3 covers 13 residues. Germline V gene sequence: CDR1 SGHAT, CDR2 FQNNGV. Trimming took off 0 bases at V and 10 bases at J, with 11 bases between the two ends. CDR3 sequence: CASSLDRHSPQYF. The CDR3 coding sequence is TGTGCCAGCAGCTTAGATCGCCACAGCCCGCAGTATTTT.

The gene calls are TRBV5-6 and TRBJ2-3; D gene uncertain. The germline CDR1 and CDR2 sequences are SGHDT and YYEEEE. Trimming removed 5 bases from V and 10 bases from J, with 17 bases in between. This CDR3 region has 13 residues. The CDR3 region is CASSGYSASAQYF. CDR3 nucleotide sequence: TGTGCCAGCAGTGGGTACAGTGCCTCAGCGCAGTATTTT.

V and J are TRBV18 and TRBJ2-7, with D perhaps TRBD1 (6 bases). V was clipped by 2 bases and J by 3 bases, with 20 bases between them. CDR1 KGHSH and CDR2 LQKENI come from the germline V gene. This CDR3 contains 17 residues. CDR3 protein: CASSPVDRSNLIYEQYF. The CDR3 region has the DNA TGTGCCAGCTCACCAGTCGACAGGAGTAACCTTATCTACGAGCAGTACTTC.

J is TRBJ2-3 and V is TRBV28; TRBD1 is a possible D gene (5 bases). Trimming shortened V by 7 bases and J by 3 bases, and 11 bases separated the two germline ends. Germline lookup yields CDR1 MDHEN and CDR2 SYDVKM. The CDR3 is 13 amino acids. The CDR3 DNA reads as TGTGCCAGCAAGGGGCCAGTTACAGATACGCAGTATTTT. Protein product: CASKGPVTDTQYF.

This sequence joins TRBV27 and TRBJ2-7, with unresolved D. The CDR3 spans 14 residues. V was clipped by 6 bases and J by 5 bases, with 17 bases between them. CDR1 MNHEY and CDR2 SMNVEV come from the germline V gene (reference sequence). CDR3 amino acids: CASSNRGQAHEQYF. The DNA for the CDR3 is TGTGCCAGCAGCAATCGTGGGCAGGCCCACGAGCAGTACTTC.

The chain employs TRBV7-9 and TRBJ2-5; TRBD2 matches at 8 bases. Trimming removed 6 bases from V and 5 bases from J; junction bases left unmatched: 8. Germline CDR1 reads SEHNR; CDR2 reads FQNEAQ (reference sequence). This CDR3 has 14 amino acids. CDR3 loop: CASRPTLAGETQYF. CDR3 DNA sequence: TGTGCCAGCAGACCCACTTTAGCGGGGGAGACCCAGTACTTC.

With respect to this clone: The same CDR3 arises from other DNA sequences in this sample as well. For the CDR3, the DNA is TGTGCCAGCAGCCTCGGGACCTACAATGAGCAGTTCTTC. This translates into CASSLGTYNEQFF. The rearrangement joins TRBV7-3 to TRBJ2-1, with TRBD2 as a possible D gene (5 bases). Germline V gives CDR1 SGHTA, CDR2 FQGTGA. The CDR3 runs to 13 residues. The V and J ends lost 5 bases and 2 bases respectively, with 7 bases between them.

The chain has TRBV18 and TRBJ1-4, with 7 nucleotides matching TRBD1. V shed 8 bases, J shed 6 bases, and the junction held 9 bases outside the gene matches. The CDR3 runs 14 residues. CDR1 KGHSH and CDR2 LQKENI come from the germline V gene. CDR3 sequence (DNA): TGTGCCAGCACCGAGACAGGGCTGGATGAAAAACTGTTTTTT. Its protein is CASTETGLDEKLFF.

A single count supports this clone. The rearrangement joins TRBV6-6 to TRBJ1-2, with 8 bases lining up with TRBD1. Germline V gene data show CDR1 as MNHNY and CDR2 as SVGAGI (reference sequence). V shed 0 bases, J shed 2 bases, and the junction held 5 bases outside the gene matches. The CDR3 loop spans 16 amino acids. Here the CDR3 DNA reads TGTGCCAGCAGTTACTCGGGACAGGCTGCCAACTATGGCTACACCTTC. Amino acids: CASSYSGQAANYGYTF.

This clone was observed a single time. CDR3 sequence: CAIRRDRPSTDTQYF. The CDR3, as DNA: TGTGCCATCAGGAGGGACAGACCTAGCACAGATACGCAGTATTTT. The V call is TRBV10-3, the J call TRBJ2-3; 7 positions match TRBD1. CDR3 size: 15 residues. Germline-derived CDR1 and CDR2 are ENHRY and SYGVKD. V lost 6 bases, J lost 0 bases, and 6 bases stayed unmatched.

This clone was seen just once. The chain carries TRBV3-1 (or the pseudogene TRBV3-2) and TRBJ1-2; D is possibly TRBD1 (6 bases). Germline values: CDR1 LGHDT, CDR2 YNNKEL (reference sequence). V lost 0 bases and J lost 4, with 15 bases in between. The CDR3 runs 16 residues. The CDR3 sequence is CASSQESRGGTYGYTF. In nucleotides, the CDR3 is TGTGCCAGCAGCCAAGAGTCGAGGGGGGGGACCTATGGCTACACCTTC.

This chain joins TRBV7-2 and TRBJ2-4, with TRBD2 matching 8 bases. V gave up 4 bases and J gave up 0 bases; unmatched junction bases: 8. The CDR3 is made up of 17 amino acids. Germline V gene sequence: CDR1 SGHTA, CDR2 FQGNSA. DNA for the CDR3: TGTGCCAGCAGCTCCCCTCGGGGGGGGCGAGCCAAAAACATTCAGTACTTC. As protein: CASSSPRGGRAKNIQYF.

V and J are TRBV20-1 and TRBJ2-1; maybe TRBD2 (5 bases). CDR1 and CDR2 (germline): DFQATT, SNEGSKA (reference sequence). This CDR3 contains 14 residues. V lost 3 bases to trimming and J lost 7 bases, with 16 bases between them. CDR3 region: CSASRGLDLNEQFF. The CDR3 region has the DNA TGCAGTGCTAGTCGCGGACTGGACCTGAATGAGCAGTTCTTC.

The J gene is TRBJ1-1, the V gene TRBV9, with 9 nucleotides matching TRBD1. Looked up from germline, CDR1 is SGDLS and CDR2 is YYNGEE. J lost 1 base, V lost 1 base, and 8 bases had no gene match. This CDR3 spans 17 amino acids. CDR3: CASSVYKQGAGNTEAFF. In DNA, the CDR3 is TGTGCCAGCAGCGTATATAAACAGGGGGCCGGGAACACTGAAGCTTTCTTT.

The V call is TRBV20-1, the J call TRBJ2-2, with D possibly being TRBD1 (6 bases). Germline V gene sequence: CDR1 DFQATT, CDR2 SNEGSKA (reference sequence). Trimming took 3 bases from V and 6 from J, leaving 8 bases between them. CDR3 size: 12 residues. The CDR3 protein is CSASWGPGELFF. The DNA for the CDR3 is TGCAGTGCTAGTTGGGGGCCCGGGGAGCTGTTTTTT.

V usage is TRBV20-1 and J usage is TRBJ2-7; no clear D gene. Germline assignment: CDR1 DFQATT and CDR2 SNEGSKA (reference sequence). The CDR3 spans 11 residues. V shed 0 bases and J shed 11 bases, with 11 bases lying between them. Here the CDR3 reads CSARDYQKKYF. The CDR3 nucleotides read TGCAGTGCTAGAGATTACCAGAAGAAGTACTTC.

This sequence joins TRBV7-2 and TRBJ1-1; D is uncertain. The V end lost 2 bases, the J end lost 4 bases, and 8 bases lay between the germline ends. The CDR3 has 13 amino acids. In germline, CDR1 is SGHTA, CDR2 FQGNSA. The CDR3 region is CASSLFTGTEAFF. The CDR3 nucleotides read TGTGCCAGCAGCTTATTTACCGGCACTGAAGCTTTCTTT.

The V and J genes are TRBV20-1 and TRBJ2-7, with D unclear. This CDR3 spans 11 amino acids. CDR1 and CDR2 from the germline V gene are DFQATT and SNEGSKA (reference sequence). Trimming stripped 3 bases from V and 3 bases from J, with 6 bases between. CDR3 in DNA: TGCAGTGCTAGGAACAGCTACGAGCAGTACTTC. This gives the protein CSARNSYEQYF.

J is TRBJ2-4 and V is TRBV5-4; tentative D call: TRBD2 (6 bases). V lost 4 bases and J lost 5, with 19 bases in between. CDR1 SGHNT and CDR2 YYREEE come from the germline V gene (reference sequence). This CDR3 is built from 16 residues. Written as DNA, the CDR3 is TGTGCCAGCAGCCTTGGAGGGGCCGGTAGGGAAAACATTCAGTACTTC. It translates to CASSLGGAGRENIQYF.

This chain uses TRBV27 with TRBJ2-3; TRBD2 matches 8 bases. Germline V gene data show CDR1 as MNHEY and CDR2 as SMNVEV (reference sequence). The V gene end was trimmed by 7 bases and the J gene end by 0 bases; junction bases not matched to a gene: 3. This CDR3 has 14 residues. The CDR3 nucleotides read TGTGCCAGCAACCGACTAGCGAGCACAGATACGCAGTATTTT. Its translation is CASNRLASTDTQYF.

This clone was picked up one time. The chain is built from TRBV5-8 and TRBJ1-2; D is undetermined. The V and J ends lost 4 bases and 1 base respectively, with 8 bases between them. The CDR3 sequence is 13 residues long. Germline CDR1 and CDR2: SGHTS and YDEGEE. The CDR3 protein is CASSERSNYGYTF. In DNA form, the CDR3 reads TGTGCCAGCAGCGAGAGGAGTAACTATGGCTACACCTTC.

This clone showed up just once. The gene calls are TRBV27 and TRBJ2-5; TRBD2 is a possible D gene (6 bases). V was trimmed by 5 bases and J by 2 bases, leaving 9 bases between them. The CDR3 loop spans 13 amino acids. Germline lookup yields CDR1 MNHEY and CDR2 SMNVEV (reference sequence). The CDR3 loop reads CASSAAGQETQYF. The CDR3 DNA reads TGTGCCAGCAGTGCTGCGGGGCAAGAGACCCAGTACTTC.

The V gene is TRBV7-2, the J gene TRBJ2-1, with 9 nucleotides matching TRBD2. J was trimmed by 7 bases and V by 2 bases; bases with no gene match: 18. CDR1 SGHTA and CDR2 FQGNSA come from the germline V gene. CDR3 length: 19 residues. The CDR3 reads CASSLTPGPPRGGANEQFF. Here the CDR3 DNA reads TGTGCCAGCAGCTTAACCCCCGGTCCACCGCGGGGGGGCGCAAATGAGCAGTTCTTC.

This clone was recorded a few times. This chain connects TRBV10-2 to TRBJ2-5; D is perhaps TRBD2 (7 bases). V was pared by 2 bases and J by 2 bases, with 12 bases between. Per the germline V gene, CDR1 is WSHSY and CDR2 is SAAADI. The CDR3 consists of 15 residues. CDR3 nucleotide sequence: TGCGCCAGCAGTGAGGGGGGGGCGGGACAAGAGACCCAGTACTTC. Protein sequence: CASSEGGAGQETQYF.

V gene TRBV6-5 combines with J gene TRBJ1-3; the D is unclear. V was trimmed by 8 bases and J by 0 bases, leaving 8 bases between them. Germline V gene sequence: CDR1 MNHEY, CDR2 SVGAGI. This CDR3 region has 13 residues. DNA of the CDR3: TGTGCCAGCGCCGAGGTCTCTGGAAACACCATATATTTT. Translated: CASAEVSGNTIYF.

The chain recombines TRBV4-1 with TRBJ1-6, with 9 bases matching TRBD1. This CDR3 region has 15 residues. The V gene's germline CDR1 is MGHRA and CDR2 YSYEKL. Trimming cost V 9 bases and J 7 bases; bases outside gene matches: 10. The CDR3 region has the DNA TGCGCCAGTGGACAACTGGGACAGGGAAATTCACCCCTCCACTTT. This encodes CASGQLGQGNSPLHF.

This rearrangement joins TRBV10-2 to TRBJ1-4; 8 positions agree with TRBD1. The germline CDR1 and CDR2 sequences are WSHSY and SAAADI. The CDR3 runs to 16 residues. Unmatched junction bases numbered 12, after V lost 5 bases and J lost 7 bases. CDR3 region: CASSPAGQGLREKLFF. The CDR3 DNA reads as TGCGCCAGCAGTCCCGCCGGACAGGGATTACGTGAAAAACTGTTTTTT.

The chain employs TRBV28 and TRBJ2-2, with 10 positions matching TRBD2. Germline CDR1 and CDR2: MDHEN and SYDVKM. This CDR3 has 16 residues. The V segment lost 6 bases and the J segment 8 bases; nucleotides outside the gene matches: 12. CDR3 protein: CASSRKASGGWGELFF. In nucleotides, the CDR3 is TGTGCCAGCAGCCGGAAGGCTAGCGGGGGTTGGGGGGAGCTGTTTTTT.

The chain employs TRBV24-1 and TRBJ2-3, with 10 bases aligning to TRBD2. CDR1 and CDR2 from the germline V gene are KGHDR and SFDVKD. The CDR3 sequence is 15 residues long. V was pared by 4 bases and J by 5 bases, with 5 bases of the junction left unmatched. CDR3 sequence reads: CATSDLAGGLDTQYF. In DNA form, the CDR3 reads TGTGCCACCAGTGACTTAGCGGGGGGACTAGATACGCAGTATTTT.

This clone was observed once. The chain links TRBV10-1 to TRBJ2-4; TRBD2 might be the D (6 bases). V lost 9 bases to trimming and J lost 2 bases, with 8 bases between them. Germline V lookup: CDR1 WNHNN, CDR2 SYGVQD (reference sequence). This CDR3 spans 12 amino acids. DNA for the CDR3: TGCGCCAGGGGGGGAACCAAAAACATTCAGTACTTC. Translation: CARGGTKNIQYF.